This TCR beta chain emerged from a study of early T cells in non-severe SARS-CoV-2 infection. The overall study: Chains were not paired, and sequencing was done on bulk RNA from unsorted whole blood.

The CDR3 extends over 18 amino acids. From germline, CDR1 is MDHEN and CDR2 SYDVKM. V was trimmed by 6 bases and J by 0 bases, leaving 23 bases between them. TCRdb re-called the 5' RACE reads with MiXCR, one entry per CDR3 protein. This table holds around 70,000 distinct CDR3 sequences, more than 10% found once. Material: whole blood. The chain employs TRBV28 and TRBJ1-1; the D gene is possibly TRBD1 (5 bases). This receptor was identified in an adult who was a healthcare worker with PCR-confirmed SARS-CoV-2 infection or an uninfected control (not recorded which). Written as DNA, the CDR3 is TGTGCCAGCAGCGAGGAGAGTTCGTCAGGGAGCTTGAACACTGAAGCTTTCTTT. Its translation: CASSEESSSGSLNTEAFF.